This T cell receptor (beta chain) was sequenced during a study of OX40 agonist ivuxolimab in advanced cancers. Some background on the complete study: Ivuxolimab, which targeted the costimulatory receptor OX40 (CD134), was an agonistic, fully human IgG2 monoclonal antibody. Intravenous ivuxolimab was administered to patients every 2 weeks at six dose levels: 0.01, 0.1, 0.3, 1.5, 3 and 10 mg/kg. Of the approximately 50 patients in dose escalation, 19 had hepatocellular carcinoma, some 15 had melanoma, 9 had renal cell carcinoma and 9 had head and neck cancer. In the dose-escalation cohort, 70% to 90% of patients were male, and the mean age was roughly 60 years with a range of about 20 to 90. Patients were allowed to have had prior anti-PD-1, anti-PD-L1 or anti-CTLA-4 therapy, and approximately 40% of the dose-escalation patients had been treated with checkpoint inhibitors. Partial responses occurred in three dose-escalation patients: two with cutaneous melanoma and one with hepatocellular carcinoma. The purpose of peripheral TCRbeta sequencing was to test whether ivuxolimab changed TCR sequence diversity and led to clonal T-cell expansion. The monotherapy dose-escalation portion (N of about 49 patients) of the phase I ivuxolimab trial is reported in the paper.

A note on this clone: Its antigen remains unidentified. Base quality data are lacking; no much larger clone is found one base away.

Patients with a history of autoimmune disease or receiving systemic immunosuppression were excluded from the trial. Peripheral blood for TCR sequencing was collected from all dose cohorts at baseline, on cycle 4 day 1, and on cycle 7 day 1. Samples were obtained from an open-label, multicenter, first-in-human phase I dose-escalation trial of ivuxolimab. Adults with locally advanced or metastatic melanoma, renal cell carcinoma, hepatocellular carcinoma or head and neck squamous cell carcinoma were enrolled in the trial. Before TCR sequencing, CD4+ T cells and CD8+ T cells from peripheral blood were sorted into separate populations. From the cysteine up to the phenylalanine, the CDR3 has a length of 14 residues. Of the read, only the CDR3 DNA is kept; its 42 bases are in frame from base 1. Trimming at the junction amounts to 2 bases on V and 6 bases on J, and the germline ends lie 12 bases apart. According to the germline V gene (reference sequence), CDR1 reads LNHNV and CDR2 reads YYDKDF.

To sequence the TCRbeta CDR3 region, genomic DNA was isolated from the sorted cells. The immunoSEQ Assay was used to sequence the TCRbeta CDR3 regions. In TCRdb, the immuneACCESS table is reduced to in-frame sequences with V and J assigned. These tables do not hold every clone; where another copy was compared, an unresolved V gene accounts for under half, and the others remain unexplained. Within this sample are more than 55,000 clones, with roughly nine tenths of them counted one time only. The top ten hold about an eighth of the sample. What the research found in general, with its limitations: After ivuxolimab, expanded clones were on average more numerous among CD8+ T cells than among CD4+ T cells. Low levels of normalized T-cell clonal expansion were also shown by some nonresponding patients. In the 0.1-3.0 mg/kg groups, partial responders were among the patients with the lowest normalized peripheral clonal expansion, particularly in CD8+ T cells. Clonal expansion of both CD4+ and CD8+ blood T cells was observed from baseline to week 6 at doses 0.1 to 3.0 mg/kg. Antigen specificity was not determined for the clonally expanded peripheral T cells.

The rearrangement joined TRBV15 to TRBJ2-3; the best D guess is TRBD1, with 6 bases matching. This sequence was found in an adult with an advanced solid tumor such as melanoma, head and neck, liver or kidney cancer. The sequencing used CD4+ or CD8+ T cells sorted from blood, collected in a trial of the OX40 agonist ivuxolimab. The bases are TGTGCCACCAGCAGAAGACAGGCCAGGGATACGCAGTATTTT. This sequence encodes CATSRRQARDTQYF.